This T cell receptor beta chain was captured in a study of cytomegalovirus exposure and HLA in healthy donors. Findings and caveats of the study: Available immune exposure information covered CMV serostatus only. TCR beta chain V- and J-gene trimming was linked, in a later analysis, to a missense variant in DCLRE1C. Clonal expansion was found to be greater in HLA-associated TCR beta chains than in equally common others in a later analysis. Association with HLA alleles at 0.05 false discovery rate was found for some 18,000 TCR beta sequences in a later analysis.

In the case of this clone: Its antigen remains unknown.

V was shortened by 5 bases and J by 5 bases, with 18 bases between the two germline ends. Germline V gives CDR1 LNHDA, CDR2 SQIVND (reference sequence). This CDR3 comprises 15 residues. Amplification used 60 Vbeta primers and 13 Jbeta primers. Sequencing was performed with immunoSEQ multiplex PCR; in TCRdb, only in-frame clones are kept and a portion is missing. The sample includes about 180,000 clones, 75% to 90% of them seen just once. The TCR originated in a boy between 2 and 10 years old in good health and CMV-seronegative. The sample was PBMCs. V and J are TRBV19 and TRBJ2-5, with a possible D match to TRBD2 (5 bases). The CDR3 sequence: CASSFQLGLGETQYF. The CDR3 nucleotides read TGTGCCAGTAGTTTTCAACTCGGACTCGGGGAGACCCAGTACTTC. Full variable domain (remainder filled in from reference TRBV19 and TRBJ2-5): DGGITQSPKYLFRKEGQNVTLSCEQNLNHDAMYWYRQDPGQGLRLIYYSQIVNDFQKGDIAEGYSVSREKKESFPLTVTSAQKNPTAFYLCASSFQLGLGETQYFGPGTRLLVL.